Presented here are 8 T cell receptor beta chains from one specimen sequenced in a study of control samples from healthy donors and cancer patients. The table came from immunoSEQ multiplex PCR; TCRdb's copy has only in-frame clones and leaves some out. The data contain more than 100,000 clones, roughly nine tenths of them singletons. Sequenced: blood. The receptors derive from a woman between 18 and 29 years old in good health.

The chain couples TRBV5-1 to TRBJ1-2; D unresolved. Germline loops: CDR1 SGHRS, CDR2 YFSETQ. With 0 bases removed from V and 7 bases from J, the gap between germline ends came to 13 bases. This CDR3 has 14 residues. The CDR3 is CASSLDRSTSGYTF. For the CDR3, the DNA is TGCGCCAGCAGCTTGGATCGGTCAACAAGTGGCTACACCTTC. The full variable domain, rest sourced from reference TRBV5-1 and TRBJ1-2, is KAGVTQTPRYLIKTRGQQVTLSCSPISGHRSVSWYQQTPGQGLQFLFEYFSETQRNKGNFPGRFSGRQFSNSRSEMNVSTLELGDSALYLCASSLDRSTSGYTFGSGTRLTVV.

V gene TRBV19 combines with J gene TRBJ2-7; 8 nucleotides align to TRBD2. The J segment lost 4 bases and the V segment lost 6 bases, leaving 11 bases of the junction unmatched. Germline V CDR1 and CDR2: LNHDA, SQIVND (reference sequence). The CDR3 covers 15 residues. This CDR3 reads CASRTRPGGSYEQYF. The CDR3 nucleotides are TGTGCCAGTAGAACCCGACCGGGAGGGTCTTACGAGCAGTACTTC.

This rearrangement joins TRBV28 to TRBJ1-1, with D tentatively TRBD1 (5 bases). The germline V gene encodes CDR1 MDHEN and CDR2 SYDVKM. V lost 6 bases to trimming and J lost 0 bases, with 14 bases between them. This CDR3 is built from 15 residues. The DNA of the CDR3 is TGTGCCAGCAGCCTCTGGGACGCGGTGAACACTGAAGCTTTCTTT. Protein: CASSLWDAVNTEAFF.

J is TRBJ1-2 and V is TRBV6-1; D ambiguous. Between the trimmed V and J ends, which lost 3 bases and 2 bases, there was a span of 13 bases. Germline-derived CDR1 and CDR2 are MNHNS and SASEGT. The CDR3 consists of 15 residues. CDR3 coding DNA: TGTGCCAGCAGTGATCAAATGATCCTAAACTATGGCTACACCTTC. It yields the protein CASSDQMILNYGYTF.

The J gene is TRBJ2-1, the V gene TRBV27; 7 bases align to TRBD2. With 5 bases clipped from V and 0 bases from J, the junction kept 7 bases outside the gene matches. Germline CDR1 is MNHEY and CDR2 is SMNVEV (reference sequence). The CDR3 is 16 residues long. The DNA of the CDR3 is TGTGCCAGCAGTCCTAGGACTAGAGGCTCCTACAATGAGCAGTTCTTC. Amino acid sequence: CASSPRTRGSYNEQFF.

The chain employs TRBV18 and TRBJ1-2; maybe TRBD1 (6 bases). V gave up 2 bases and J gave up 0 bases, with 13 bases separating them. CDR1 and CDR2 from the germline V gene are KGHSH and LQKENI. This CDR3 spans 16 amino acids. The CDR3 DNA follows: TGTGCCAGCTCACCAGAGACAGGAAAAGCTAACTATGGCTACACCTTC. This gives the protein CASSPETGKANYGYTF.

V usage is TRBV2 and J usage is TRBJ2-3; 8 nucleotides line up with TRBD1. With 6 bases clipped from V and 4 bases from J, the junction kept 15 bases outside the gene matches. CDR3 length equals 17 residues. Per germline, CDR1 SNHLY and CDR2 FYNNEI. Here the CDR3 DNA reads TGTGCCAGCAGCGGGCCACCGGGACAGGCTGTTCCAGATACGCAGTATTTT. It encodes CASSGPPGQAVPDTQYF.

The rearrangement joins TRBV12-3 or TRBV12-4 to TRBJ1-1, with a possible D match to TRBD1 (6 bases). V was trimmed by 6 bases and J by 6 bases, leaving 14 bases between them. The CDR3 is 13 residues long. The CDR3 coding sequence is TGTGCCAGCAGGCCTACAGGGTGGTCTGAAGCTTTCTTT. Its protein product is CASRPTGWSEAFF.